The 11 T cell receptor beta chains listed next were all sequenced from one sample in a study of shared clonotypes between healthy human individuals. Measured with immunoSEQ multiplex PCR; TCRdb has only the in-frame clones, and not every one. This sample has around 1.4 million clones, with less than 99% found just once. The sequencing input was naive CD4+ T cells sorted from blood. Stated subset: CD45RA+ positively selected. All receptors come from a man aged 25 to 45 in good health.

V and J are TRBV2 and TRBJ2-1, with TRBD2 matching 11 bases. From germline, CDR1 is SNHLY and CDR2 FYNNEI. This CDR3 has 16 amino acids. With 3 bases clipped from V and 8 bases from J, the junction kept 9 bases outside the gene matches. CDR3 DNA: TGTGCCAGCAGTGATCTTACTAGCGGGAGTATCTATGAGCAGTTCTTC. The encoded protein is CASSDLTSGSIYEQFF.

The CDR3 loop reads CASSSQGKGLADYEQYF. CDR3 sequence (DNA): TGTGCCAGCAGCTCCCAGGGTAAGGGACTAGCGGACTACGAGCAGTACTTC. The chain has TRBV7-8 and TRBJ2-7; 11 nucleotides match TRBD2. Trimming cost V 4 bases and J 3 bases; bases outside gene matches: 11. Germline CDR1 SGHVS, CDR2 FQNEAQ. This CDR3 comprises 17 residues. Full variable domain (outside the CDR3, taken from reference TRBV7-8 and TRBJ2-7): GAGVSQSPRYKVAKRGQDVALRCDPISGHVSLFWYQQALGQGPEFLTYFQNEAQLDKSGLPSDRFFAERPEGSVSTLKIQRTQQEDSAVYLCASSSQGKGLADYEQYFGPGTRLTVT.

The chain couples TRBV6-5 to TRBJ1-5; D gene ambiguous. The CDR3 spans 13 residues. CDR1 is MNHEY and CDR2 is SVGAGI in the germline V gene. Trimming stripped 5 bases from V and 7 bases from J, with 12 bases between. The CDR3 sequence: CASSPFIHQPQHF. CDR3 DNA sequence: TGTGCCAGCAGTCCCTTTATACACCAGCCCCAGCATTTT.

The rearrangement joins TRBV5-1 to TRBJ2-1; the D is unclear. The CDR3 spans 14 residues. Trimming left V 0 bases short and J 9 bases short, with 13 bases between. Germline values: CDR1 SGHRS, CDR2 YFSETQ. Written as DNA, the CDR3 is TGCGCCAGCAGCTTGGCCCCCGAAAGGGCTGAGCAGTTCTTC. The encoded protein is CASSLAPERAEQFF.

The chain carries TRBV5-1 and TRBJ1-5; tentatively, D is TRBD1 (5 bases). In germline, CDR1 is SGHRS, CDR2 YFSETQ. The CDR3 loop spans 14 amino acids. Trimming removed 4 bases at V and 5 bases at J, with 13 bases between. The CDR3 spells CASSADSLHQPQHF. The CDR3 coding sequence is TGCGCCAGCAGCGCCGACAGTTTACATCAGCCCCAGCATTTT.

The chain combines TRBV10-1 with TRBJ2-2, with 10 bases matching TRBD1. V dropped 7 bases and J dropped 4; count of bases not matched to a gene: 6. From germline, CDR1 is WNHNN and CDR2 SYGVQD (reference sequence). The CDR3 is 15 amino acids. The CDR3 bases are TGCGCCAGCAAGGCGGGGACAGGGGCCACCGGGGAGCTGTTTTTT. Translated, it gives CASKAGTGATGELFF.

This CDR3 reads CASSLDWGQGGYEQYF. Written as DNA, the CDR3 is TGTGCCAGCAGCTTAGATTGGGGCCAGGGAGGCTACGAGCAGTACTTC. J is TRBJ2-7 and V is TRBV7-8, with a possible D match to TRBD2 (6 bases). Germline-derived CDR1 and CDR2 are SGHVS and FQNEAQ. V lost 1 base, J lost 3 bases, and 16 bases lay in between. The CDR3 has 16 amino acids.

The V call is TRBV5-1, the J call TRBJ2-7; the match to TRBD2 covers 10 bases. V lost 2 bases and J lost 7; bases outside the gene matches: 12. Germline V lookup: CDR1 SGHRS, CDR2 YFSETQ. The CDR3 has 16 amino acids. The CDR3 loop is CASSFGSSGSGLEQYF. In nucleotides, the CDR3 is TGCGCCAGCAGCTTTGGGTCTAGCGGGAGTGGCTTAGAGCAGTACTTC.

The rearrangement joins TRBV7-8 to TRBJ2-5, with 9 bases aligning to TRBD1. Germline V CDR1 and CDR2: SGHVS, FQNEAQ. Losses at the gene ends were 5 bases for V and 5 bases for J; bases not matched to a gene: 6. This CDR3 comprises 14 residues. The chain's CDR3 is CASSLIDRGETQYF. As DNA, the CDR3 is TGTGCCAGCAGCCTTATCGACAGGGGGGAGACCCAGTACTTC.

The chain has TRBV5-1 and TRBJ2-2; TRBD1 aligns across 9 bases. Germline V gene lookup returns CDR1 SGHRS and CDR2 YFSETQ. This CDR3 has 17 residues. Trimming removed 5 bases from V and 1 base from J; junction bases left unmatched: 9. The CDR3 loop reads CASSLIPGQGNTGELFF. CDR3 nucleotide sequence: TGCGCCAGCAGTTTAATACCGGGACAGGGGAACACCGGGGAGCTGTTTTTT.

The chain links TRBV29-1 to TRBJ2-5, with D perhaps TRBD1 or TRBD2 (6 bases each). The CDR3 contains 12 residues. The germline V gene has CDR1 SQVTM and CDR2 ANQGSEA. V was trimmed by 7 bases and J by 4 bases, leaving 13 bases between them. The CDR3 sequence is CSAYSGAETQYF. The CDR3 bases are TGCAGCGCCTATTCGGGGGCAGAGACCCAGTACTTC.